The rows below give T cell receptor beta chains drawn from one sample of a study of long-term antiretroviral therapy in people with HIV. Here immunoSEQ multiplex PCR was the method, and the copy in TCRdb shows in-frame clones only, minus some. The table lists approximately 24,000 clones, around 88% of them singletons. The material sequenced was unsorted PBMCs, taken more than 4.3 years after starting antiretroviral therapy. The receptors derive from a man aged 30 to 45 with HIV. Both conserved end residues are part of each CDR3. D genes are given only for firm matches. Expanded clones get a size class; other rows say once, few or many, or leave the size out.

abundance	v_gene	j_gene	d_gene	CDR3aa	CDR3nt
.	TRBV2	TRBJ1-6	.	CASSGGRERNSPLHF	TGTGCCAGCAGTGGGGGGAGGGAACGGAATTCACCCCTCCACTTT
.	TRBV5-1	TRBJ2-3	.	CASSDTDTQYF	TGCGCCAGCTCAGACACAGATACGCAGTATTTT
.	TRBV9	TRBJ2-7	.	CASSVSGDMSEQYF	TGTGCCAGCAGCGTAAGTGGGGATATGAGCGAGCAGTACTTC
.	TRBV28	TRBJ1-2	.	CASSPTGRPYGYTF	TGTGCCAGCAGCCCTACAGGGAGGCCCTATGGCTACACCTTC
.	TRBV10-3	TRBJ2-7	TRBD1	CAISESVGQGFEQYF	TGTGCCATCAGTGAGTCGGTGGGACAGGGGTTCGAGCAGTACTTC
.	TRBV5-1	TRBJ2-7	TRBD2	CASSPGTTSYEQYF	TGCGCCAGCAGCCCGGGGACTACCTCCTACGAGCAGTACTTC
.	TRBV10-3	TRBJ1-2	.	CAISGWGGADYGYTF	TGTGCCATCAGTGGGTGGGGGGGCGCCGACTATGGCTACACCTTC
.	TRBV9	TRBJ2-7	TRBD2	CASSGSTSGAYEQYF	TGTGCCAGCAGCGGATCGACTAGCGGGGCATACGAGCAGTACTTC
.	TRBV13	TRBJ2-5	TRBD1	CASSAPRTGLETQYF	TGTGCCAGCAGCGCGCCTCGGACAGGGTTAGAGACCCAGTACTTC
.	TRBV27	TRBJ1-4	.	CASSHYWGPSEKLFF	TGTGCCAGCAGCCATTACTGGGGGCCATCGGAAAAACTGTTTTTT
.	TRBV19	TRBJ1-5	.	CASSIGAENQPQHF	TGTGCCAGTAGTATAGGGGCAGAAAATCAGCCCCAGCATTTT
.	TRBV28	TRBJ2-7	TRBD1	CASSLLTGSEQYF	TGTGCCAGCAGCCTACTGACAGGGTCCGAGCAGTACTTC
.	TRBV27	TRBJ2-7	TRBD1	CASSLGTGGYYEQYF	TGTGCCAGCAGTTTAGGGACAGGGGGCTACTACGAGCAGTACTTC
.	TRBV7-9	TRBJ2-7	TRBD1	CASSQGVYTYEQYF	TGTGCCAGCAGCCAGGGGGTCTATACCTACGAGCAGTACTTC
once	TRBV19	TRBJ1-1	.	CASRGIGGNTEAFF	TGTGCCAGTAGGGGGATCGGGGGAAACACTGAAGCTTTCTTT
.	TRBV19	TRBJ1-5	.	CASSMKTIGFYSNQPQHF	TGTGCCAGTAGTATGAAGACCATAGGGTTTTATAGCAATCAGCCCCAGCATTTT
.	TRBV6-5	TRBJ2-1	.	CASISSTGREQFF	TGTGCCAGCATTAGTTCCACAGGGCGTGAGCAGTTCTTC
.	TRBV2	TRBJ1-2	.	CASSPTFIGNYGYTF	TGTGCCAGCAGTCCGACATTCATTGGTAACTATGGCTACACCTTC
.	TRBV7-9	TRBJ1-5	TRBD1	CASSLAAGTGGNQPQHF	TGTGCCAGCAGCTTAGCGGCCGGGACAGGGGGGAATCAGCCCCAGCATTTT
.	TRBV12-5	TRBJ2-1	.	CASGLHSSYNEQFF	TGTGCTAGTGGTTTACACAGCTCCTACAATGAGCAGTTCTTC
.	TRBV5-4	TRBJ2-5	.	CASSVGGLQETQYF	TGTGCCAGCAGCGTCGGCGGGCTCCAAGAGACCCAGTACTTC
once	TRBV7-9	TRBJ2-1	.	CASSLDRVLINEQFF	TGTGCCAGCAGCTTAGACAGGGTATTGATTAATGAGCAGTTCTTC
few	TRBV7-9	TRBJ2-7	.	CASSLSADSSYEQYF	TGTGCCAGCAGCTTATCCGCAGACAGCTCCTACGAGCAGTACTTC
.	TRBV21-1	TRBJ1-2	.	CASEKSRGPKTDGYTF	TGTGCCAGCGAAAAATCTAGGGGACCAAAGACAGATGGCTACACCTTC
.	TRBV30	TRBJ1-4	TRBD1	CAWSGGTANEKLFF	TGTGCCTGGAGTGGCGGGACAGCTAATGAAAAACTGTTTTTT
.	TRBV13	TRBJ2-1	.	CASSFGVKGEQFF	TGTGCCAGCAGCTTCGGCGTTAAGGGCGAGCAGTTCTTC
.	TRBV7-2	TRBJ2-7	.	CASSSQSAYEQYF	TGTGCCAGCAGCTCACAATCGGCCTACGAGCAGTACTTC
.	TRBV5-6	TRBJ1-1	.	CASSLKRRTEAFF	TGTGCCAGCAGCTTGAAGCGTCGTACTGAAGCTTTCTTT
.	TRBV2	TRBJ2-7	.	CASSEAGFRGDYEQYF	TGTGCCAGCAGTGAAGCGGGCTTCAGGGGGGATTACGAGCAGTACTTC
.	TRBV6-5	TRBJ2-7	TRBD2	CASSYEAGRAEQYF	TGTGCCAGCAGTTACGAAGCGGGACGGGCCGAGCAGTACTTC
.	TRBV7-9	TRBJ2-5	TRBD2	CASSTSGRAETQYF	TGTGCCAGCAGTACTAGCGGGAGGGCAGAGACCCAGTACTTC
.	TRBV15	TRBJ1-5	TRBD1	CATSTGTGVVNQPQHF	TGTGCCACTAGCACAGGGACAGGGGTTGTGAATCAGCCCCAGCATTTT
.	TRBV7-6	TRBJ1-1	.	CASSLGPYGGEAFF	TGTGCCAGCAGCTTGGGACCATACGGTGGTGAAGCTTTCTTT
.	TRBV30	TRBJ2-3	.	CAWSRYSSRSDTQYF	TGTGCCTGGAGCCGATACAGCAGCCGATCAGATACGCAGTATTTT
few	TRBV27	TRBJ2-7	.	CASSYRDNYEQYF	TGTGCCAGCAGTTACCGGGACAACTACGAGCAGTACTTC
.	TRBV6-5	TRBJ1-3	TRBD1	CASNSLTGSLDTIYF	TGTGCCAGCAATTCCTTGACAGGGAGTTTGGACACCATATATTTT
.	TRBV7-3	TRBJ2-7	TRBD2	CASSLSRTSGSDEQYF	TGTGCCAGCAGCTTATCCAGGACTAGCGGGAGCGACGAGCAGTACTTC
.	TRBV20-1	TRBJ2-7	.	CSAEGANEQYF	TGCAGCGCAGAAGGAGCGAACGAGCAGTACTTC
.	TRBV14	TRBJ1-1	.	CASSQGVEAFF	TGTGCCAGCAGCCAGGGTGTAGAAGCTTTCTTT
.	TRBV6-5	TRBJ2-2	.	CASSYWTGELFF	TGTGCCAGCAGTTACTGGACCGGGGAGCTGTTTTTT
.	TRBV27	TRBJ2-7	.	CASSLRRDGDYEQYF	TGTGCCAGCAGTTTACGTCGGGACGGTGACTACGAGCAGTACTTC
once	TRBV5-1	TRBJ2-7	TRBD2	CASSLGTSGSEQYF	TGCGCCAGCAGCTTGGGGACTAGCGGGAGCGAGCAGTACTTC
.	TRBV7-2	TRBJ1-2	TRBD1	CASSSDRGFYGYTF	TGTGCCAGCAGTTCCGACAGGGGGTTCTATGGCTACACCTTC
.	TRBV15	TRBJ2-1	.	CATSRGRDSFGEQFF	TGTGCCACCAGCAGAGGCCGGGACTCCTTCGGTGAGCAGTTCTTC
.	TRBV5-1	TRBJ2-3	TRBD1	CASSLPGGPDTQYF	TGCGCCAGCAGCTTGCCAGGGGGCCCAGATACGCAGTATTTT
.	TRBV27	TRBJ2-2	.	CASSPRTVTGELFF	TGTGCCAGCAGTCCCCGGACAGTGACCGGGGAGCTGTTTTTT
.	TRBV18	TRBJ2-2	.	CASSQIGRPNTGELFF	TGTGCCAGCTCACAAATCGGACGGCCGAACACCGGGGAGCTGTTTTTT
.	TRBV7-2	TRBJ2-5	.	CASSLAPASGETQYF	TGTGCCAGCAGCTTAGCCCCTGCGAGTGGGGAGACCCAGTACTTC
.	TRBV20-1	TRBJ1-1	.	CSAGGDRDAFF	TGCAGTGCTGGGGGAGATAGGGATGCTTTCTTT
.	TRBV2	TRBJ2-7	.	CASSSGFYEQYF	TGTGCCAGCAGCAGCGGCTTCTACGAGCAGTACTTC